Listed here are 9 T cell receptor beta chains from one sample, sequenced in a study of T cells after posttransplantation cyclophosphamide. This table comes from immunoSEQ multiplex PCR, and its TCRdb copy is limited to in-frame clones, with some not included. Observed in the sample are under 50,000 clones, none of them singletons. The source material was PBMCs. These receptors originate from a man aged 35 to 55 in good health, CMV-negative, and a related stem cell transplant donor.

This clone was counted at least ten times. The rearrangement uses TRBV7-3 and TRBJ1-1; D not resolved. Germline V gene lookup returns CDR1 SGHTA and CDR2 FQGTGA. V was cut by 4 bases and J by 1 base, with 7 bases left in between. This CDR3 has 13 amino acids. The CDR3 is CASSYSTNTEAFF. The CDR3, as DNA: TGTGCCAGCAGCTACTCCACGAACACTGAAGCTTTCTTT.

This clone was found many times. The rearrangement uses TRBV9 and TRBJ1-1; tentative D call: TRBD1 (5 bases). V was pared by 0 bases and J by 8 bases, with 23 bases between. This CDR3 comprises 17 residues. Germline assignment: CDR1 SGDLS and CDR2 YYNGEE. The chain's CDR3 is CASSVDPMGQGGREAFF. In DNA form, the CDR3 reads TGTGCCAGCAGCGTAGACCCCATGGGGCAGGGAGGAAGGGAAGCTTTCTTT.

This clone was seen repeatedly, ten times or more. The V call is TRBV6-5, the J call TRBJ1-4; D possibly corresponds to TRBD1 (5 bases). CDR1 and CDR2 (germline): MNHEY, SVGAGI. This CDR3 is 16 amino acids long. V was cut by 1 base and J by 0 bases, with 9 bases left in between. The CDR3: CASSYLKTATNEKLFF. The CDR3 DNA is TGTGCCAGCAGTTACTTAAAGACAGCAACTAATGAAAAACTGTTTTTT.

This clone was counted ten times or more. V is TRBV13 and J is TRBJ2-3; D possibly corresponds to TRBD2 (5 bases). The CDR3 totals 15 residues. Trimming pared 2 bases from V and 0 bases from J, leaving 9 bases between. Germline CDR1 PRHDT, CDR2 FYEKMQ (reference sequence). The CDR3 coding sequence is TGTGCCAGCAGCTTAAGGCGGGTCAGCACAGATACGCAGTATTTT. It codes for CASSLRRVSTDTQYF.

This clone has at least ten counts. The J gene is TRBJ1-2, the V gene TRBV28, with D possibly being TRBD1 (6 bases). The CDR3 has 13 residues. Germline V gene lookup returns CDR1 MDHEN and CDR2 SYDVKM. Trimming cost V 6 bases and J 2 bases, with 10 bases left between them. The CDR3 DNA sequence: TGTGCCAGCAGACCGGACAGAAACTATGGCTACACCTTC. This gives the protein CASRPDRNYGYTF.

This clone was picked up many times. The chain is built from TRBV30 and TRBJ2-7, with no clear D. The V end lost 0 bases, the J end lost 3 bases, and 9 bases lay between the germline ends. Germline V lookup: CDR1 GTSNPN, CDR2 SVGIG (reference sequence). CDR3 length: 13 amino acids. The CDR3 spells CAWSVGQNYEQYF. Here the CDR3 DNA reads TGTGCCTGGAGTGTTGGCCAGAACTACGAGCAGTACTTC. Looking up the rest from reference TRBV30 and TRBJ2-7 gives the full variable domain: SQTIHQWPATLVQPVGSPLSLECTVEGTSNPNLYWYRQAAGRGLQLLFYSVGIGQISSEVPQNLSASRPQDRQFILSSKKLLLSDSGFYLCAWSVGQNYEQYFGPGTRLTVT.

This clone was detected many times. The chain has TRBV4-1 and TRBJ2-2; D is unclear. Looked up from germline, CDR1 is MGHRA and CDR2 is YSYEKL. The CDR3 covers 14 residues. Between the trimmed V and J ends, which lost 5 bases and 8 bases, there was a span of 15 bases. CDR3 sequence (DNA): TGCGCCAGCAGCTCTGGTAACGGTCGGGGGGAGCTGTTTTTT. This sequence encodes CASSSGNGRGELFF.

This clone came up many times. The V and J genes are TRBV27 and TRBJ2-2, with D possibly matching TRBD2 (6 bases). The length of the CDR3 is 18 residues. Trimming took off 2 bases at V and 4 bases at J, with 20 bases between the two ends. Germline V gene lookup returns CDR1 MNHEY and CDR2 SMNVEV (reference sequence). The CDR3 DNA reads as TGTGCCAGCAGTTTAAGGGGTCAGCGTACAGCGGGCACCGGGGAGCTGTTTTTT. Translation gives CASSLRGQRTAGTGELFF.

This clone showed up many times. In DNA form, the CDR3 reads TGTGCCAGCAGCATAGTAGCGGACTCGAACACTGAAGCTTTCTTT. Its protein product is CASSIVADSNTEAFF. The chain is built from TRBV7-6 and TRBJ1-1, with D unclear. The CDR3 length is 15 residues. Germline CDR1 reads SGHVS; CDR2 reads FNYEAQ. Trimming removed 5 bases at V and 1 base at J, with 14 bases between.